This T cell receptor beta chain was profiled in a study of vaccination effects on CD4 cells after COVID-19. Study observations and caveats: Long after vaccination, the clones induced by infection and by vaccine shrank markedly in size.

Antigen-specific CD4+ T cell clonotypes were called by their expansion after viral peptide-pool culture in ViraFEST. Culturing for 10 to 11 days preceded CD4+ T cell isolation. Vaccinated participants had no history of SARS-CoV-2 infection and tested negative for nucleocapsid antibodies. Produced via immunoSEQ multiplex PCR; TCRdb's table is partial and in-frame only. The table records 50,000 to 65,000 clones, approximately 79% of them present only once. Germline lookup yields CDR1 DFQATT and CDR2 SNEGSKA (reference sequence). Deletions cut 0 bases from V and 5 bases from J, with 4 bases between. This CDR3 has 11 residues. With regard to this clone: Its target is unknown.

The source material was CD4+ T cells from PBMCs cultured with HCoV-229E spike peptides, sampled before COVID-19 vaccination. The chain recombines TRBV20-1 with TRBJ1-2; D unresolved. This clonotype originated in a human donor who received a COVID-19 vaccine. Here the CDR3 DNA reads TGCAGTGCTAGAGATGGATATGGCTACACCTTC. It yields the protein CSARDGYGYTF.